The next 21 T cell receptor beta chains were all read from a single sample in a study of blood T cells in healthy people across ages (dated by TCRdb to about 2015). The library was made by 5' RACE. TCRdb records Illumina HiSeq 2500 as the sequencer. A second PCR of about 7 to 12 cycles was performed with a sample-barcoded 5' primer and a J-beta primer mix. Through fastp at Q25 and MiXCR, TCRdb rebuilt clones from the public reads, retaining in-frame beta chains. Rows are unified per CDR3 protein, each entry keeping the most common DNA and genes. This sample lists about 670,000 distinct CDR3 sequences; over 40% were detected once. The ten top clones hold around 30% of the sample. The material sequenced was blood. The receptors were sampled from an elderly man in good health.

The CDR3 nucleotides are TGTGCCAGCAGTTACTCTCAGATGTATGGCTACACCTTC. Protein product: CASSYSQMYGYTF. V is TRBV6-2 or TRBV6-3 and J is TRBJ1-2; D gene uncertain. V dropped 0 bases and J dropped 5 bases, with 7 bases sitting between them. The germline V gene encodes CDR1 MNHEY and CDR2 SVGEGT. The CDR3 loop spans 13 amino acids.

Concerning this clonotype itself: The junction departs from the called germline gene at one end, perhaps through a read error. The chain joins TRBV20-1 to TRBJ1-2; 7 bases line up with TRBD1. The CDR3 has 17 residues. From germline, CDR1 is DFQATT and CDR2 SNEGSKA (reference sequence). CDR3 in amino acids: CSASRTGIMGSNYGYTF. In DNA form, the CDR3 reads TGCAGTGCATCCCGGACAGGCATTATGGGTTCTAACTATGGCTACACCTTT.

The chain has TRBV20-1 and TRBJ2-1; 12 nucleotides align to TRBD2. Trimming removed 5 bases from V and 5 bases from J; junction bases left unmatched: 4. This CDR3 has 14 amino acids. Germline lookup yields CDR1 DFQATT and CDR2 SNEGSKA (reference sequence). CDR3 nucleotide sequence: TGCAGTGCTTTACGGACTAGCGGGAACAATGAGCAGTTCTTC. This gives the protein CSALRTSGNNEQFF.

This clonotype was counted at least ten times. V and J are TRBV10-3 and TRBJ2-4, with 12 nucleotides matching TRBD2. CDR1 and CDR2 from the germline V gene are ENHRY and SYGVKD. Trimming at V came to 4 bases and at J to 7 bases, leaving 2 bases not matched to a gene. CDR3 size: 14 residues. The chain's CDR3 is CAISASGRENIQYF. The CDR3 nucleotides are TGTGCCATCAGTGCTAGCGGGAGGGAGAACATTCAGTACTTC.

This clonotype showed up just once. The chain carries TRBV6-1 and TRBJ1-2, with 8 bases lining up with TRBD1. Trimming removed 7 bases from V and 3 bases from J; junction bases left unmatched: 13. The CDR3 loop spans 16 amino acids. Germline-derived CDR1 and CDR2 are MNHNS and SASEGT. CDR3 nucleotide sequence: TGTGCCAGCAAACGGGTTCTTTCGACAGGGGACTATGGCTACACCTTC. It encodes CASKRVLSTGDYGYTF.

This clonotype was seen a few times. The V call is TRBV29-1, the J call TRBJ2-3, with a weak D call TRBD2 (5 bases). The V gene's germline CDR1 is SQVTM and CDR2 ANQGSEA. The V end was cut by 5 bases, the J end by 0 bases, with 9 bases between. This CDR3 spans 13 amino acids. Written as DNA, the CDR3 is TGCAGCGTTAGCGGACCTAGCACAGATACGCAGTATTTT. Translation gives CSVSGPSTDTQYF.

This clonotype appeared a single time. The chain links TRBV5-1 to TRBJ2-7, with TRBD2 identical over 7 bases. With V trimmed by 7 bases and J by 1 base, 11 bases remained unmatched. The CDR3 totals 15 residues. CDR1 and CDR2 (germline): SGHRS, YFSETQ. The CDR3: CASAASGAFSYEQYF. In nucleotides, the CDR3 is TGCGCCAGCGCGGCGAGCGGGGCCTTTTCCTACGAGCAGTACTTC. The full variable domain, its missing parts supplied by reference TRBV5-1 and TRBJ2-7, is KAGVTQTPRYLIKTRGQQVTLSCSPISGHRSVSWYQQTPGQGLQFLFEYFSETQRNKGNFPGRFSGRQFSNSRSEMNVSTLELGDSALYLCASAASGAFSYEQYFGPGTRLTVT.

The chain employs TRBV20-1 and TRBJ2-7; no firm D call. CDR1 DFQATT and CDR2 SNEGSKA come from the germline V gene (reference sequence). V was clipped by 7 bases and J by 1 base, with 17 bases between them. The CDR3 sequence is 14 residues long. CDR3: CSVPTRQPSYEQYF. Here the CDR3 DNA reads TGCAGTGTTCCCACGAGGCAGCCATCCTACGAGCAGTACTTC.

This clonotype was observed a handful of times. This chain joins TRBV7-9 and TRBJ1-5; no reliable D call. This CDR3 comprises 15 residues. Trimming removed 1 base from V and 4 bases from J, with 11 bases in between. Germline assignment: CDR1 SEHNR and CDR2 FQNEAQ (reference sequence). CDR3 sequence reads: CASSLDNRPNQPQHF. As DNA, the CDR3 is TGTGCCAGCAGCTTAGATAACAGACCAAATCAGCCCCAGCATTTT.

The chain is built from TRBV20-1 and TRBJ2-7; D ambiguous. Germline V gene lookup returns CDR1 DFQATT and CDR2 SNEGSKA (reference sequence). This CDR3 has 15 amino acids. V lost 0 bases to trimming and J lost 7 bases, with 19 bases between them. The CDR3 nucleotides read TGCAGTGCTAGAGATTCCCGTGGGCAACTCGATGAGCAGTACTTC. Its translation: CSARDSRGQLDEQYF.

This rearrangement joins TRBV29-1 to TRBJ2-7, with TRBD2 identical over 8 bases. The CDR3 is 14 amino acids. V was pared by 3 bases and J by 4 bases, with 8 bases of the junction left unmatched. Germline V gene sequence: CDR1 SQVTM, CDR2 ANQGSEA. The DNA of the CDR3 is TGCAGCGTTGATTTCAGCGGGAGTAGGTACGAGCAGTACTTC. Its translation: CSVDFSGSRYEQYF.

This clonotype was observed at least ten times. The chain combines TRBV2 with TRBJ2-1, with D possibly being TRBD1 (5 bases). The V and J ends lost 6 bases and 6 bases respectively, with 12 bases between them. The CDR3 is 13 amino acids. Germline lookup yields CDR1 SNHLY and CDR2 FYNNEI. The CDR3 sequence: CASRAARGNEQFF. The CDR3 DNA sequence: TGTGCCAGCAGAGCTGCTAGGGGCAATGAGCAGTTCTTC.

This sequence joins TRBV24-1 and TRBJ2-3, with D perhaps TRBD2 (6 bases). This CDR3 contains 17 residues. Germline assignment: CDR1 KGHDR and CDR2 SFDVKD. Trimming stripped 3 bases from V and 1 base from J, with 16 bases between. The CDR3 here is CATSDPRGGGGTDTQYF. CDR3 nucleotide sequence: TGTGCCACCAGTGATCCCCGAGGTGGAGGGGGCACAGATACGCAGTATTTT.

This chain links TRBV6-1 with TRBJ2-5; 7 bases agree with TRBD1. The J call is uncertain, as TRBJ2-7 better fits the DNA end. Germline-derived CDR1 and CDR2 are MNHNS and SASEGT. CDR3 size: 13 residues. Here the CDR3 DNA reads TGTGCCAGCAGTGAAAGAGGGGGCTTCGAGCAGTACTTC. Translation: CASSERGGFEQYF.

The chain recombines TRBV20-1 with TRBJ2-3, with 11 nucleotides matching TRBD2. This CDR3 is built from 19 residues. The germline V gene has CDR1 DFQATT and CDR2 SNEGSKA (reference sequence). V lost 0 bases to trimming and J lost 5 bases; unmatched junction nucleotides: 16. The CDR3 sequence: CSARDAGAAGLAAIDTQYF. The CDR3 DNA reads as TGCAGTGCTAGAGATGCGGGGGCGGCGGGACTAGCGGCGATAGATACGCAGTATTTT.

The gene calls are TRBV5-1 and TRBJ2-7; 10 bases match TRBD1. Germline V CDR1 and CDR2: SGHRS, YFSETQ. V shed 4 bases and J 2 bases; nucleotides not matched to a gene: 6. The CDR3 length is 15 residues. The CDR3: CASSRGTGAAYEQYF. In nucleotides, the CDR3 is TGCGCCAGCAGCCGCGGGACAGGGGCCGCCTACGAGCAGTACTTC.

The chain employs TRBV7-9 and TRBJ2-3, with D perhaps matching TRBD2 (6 bases). Germline assignment: CDR1 SEHNR and CDR2 FQNEAQ (reference sequence). This CDR3 region has 13 residues. The V end was cut by 5 bases, the J end by 12 bases, with 18 bases between. The CDR3 DNA follows: TGTGCCAGCAGCCCAATGGAGGGACGGACACAGTATTTT. This encodes CASSPMEGRTQYF.

The chain has TRBV6-2 or TRBV6-3 and TRBJ2-2; D is possibly TRBD2 (6 bases). The germline V gene has CDR1 MNHEY and CDR2 SVGEGT. The V gene lost 7 bases and the J gene lost 5 bases, with 23 bases spanning the gap. The CDR3 extends over 17 amino acids. This CDR3 is CASKDLRDLHRTGELFF. The CDR3 bases are TGTGCCAGCAAAGACCTCCGGGACTTACACAGGACCGGGGAGCTGTTTTTT.

This clonotype was detected a few times. The V call is TRBV5-4, the J call TRBJ2-1; 9 bases agree with TRBD1. The trim removed 5 bases at V and 6 bases at J, leaving 6 bases unmatched. CDR1 and CDR2 (germline): SGHNT, YYREEE (reference sequence). The CDR3 contains 14 residues. The CDR3 protein is CASRRDRDRNEQFF. The CDR3, as DNA: TGTGCCAGCAGACGGGACAGGGACCGCAATGAGCAGTTCTTC.

With respect to this clonotype: The junction does not match germline at one end; this may be a read error. The rearrangement uses TRBV7-2 and TRBJ2-4, with 8 bases aligning to TRBD1. The J call is doubtful: the DNA matches TRBJ2-5 better. The CDR3 is 14 residues long. The germline V gene encodes CDR1 SGHTA and CDR2 FQGNSA. In DNA form, the CDR3 reads TGTGCCGGCAGCTCAAACAGGGGGCAAGAGACCCAGTACTTC. This codes for CAGSSNRGQETQYF.

This clonotype was recorded a few times. V usage is TRBV18 and J usage is TRBJ2-6; unclear D gene. Trimming removed 4 bases at V and 2 bases at J, with 6 bases between. CDR1 KGHSH and CDR2 LQKENI come from the germline V gene. The CDR3 is 14 amino acids. As DNA, the CDR3 is TGTGCCAGCTCACAGGGAACTGGGGCCAACGTCCTGACTTTC. It is translated as CASSQGTGANVLTF.